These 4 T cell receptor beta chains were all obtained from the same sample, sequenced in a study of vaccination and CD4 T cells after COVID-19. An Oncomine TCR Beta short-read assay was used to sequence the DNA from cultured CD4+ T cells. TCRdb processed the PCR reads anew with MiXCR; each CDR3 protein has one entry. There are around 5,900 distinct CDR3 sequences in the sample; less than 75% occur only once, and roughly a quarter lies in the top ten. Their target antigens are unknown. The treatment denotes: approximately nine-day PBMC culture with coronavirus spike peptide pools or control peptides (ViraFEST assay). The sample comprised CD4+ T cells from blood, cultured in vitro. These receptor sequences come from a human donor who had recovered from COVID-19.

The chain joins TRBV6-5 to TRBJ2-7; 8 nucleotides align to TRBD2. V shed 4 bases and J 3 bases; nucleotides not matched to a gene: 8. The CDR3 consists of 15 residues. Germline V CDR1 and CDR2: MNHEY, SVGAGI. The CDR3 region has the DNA TGTGCCAGCAGTTTGACAGCGGGAGTGGTCTACGAGCAGTACTTC. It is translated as CASSLTAGVVYEQYF.

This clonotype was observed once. Here the CDR3 DNA reads TGCAGTGCTAGTCGGACGAGGGCAGATACGCAGTATTTT. Translated: CSASRTRADTQYF. The gene calls are TRBV20-1 and TRBJ2-3; maybe TRBD2 (5 bases). This CDR3 contains 13 residues. Germline lookup yields CDR1 DFQATT and CDR2 SNEGSKA (reference sequence). V gave up 3 bases and J gave up 4 bases, with 11 bases separating them.

CDR3 DNA: TGTGCCAGCAGTGTTGGGACAGAGAATTCACCCCTCCACTTT. It translates to CASSVGTENSPLHF. This chain links TRBV6-1 with TRBJ1-6; 7 bases fit TRBD1. The germline gives CDR1 MNHNS, CDR2 SASEGT. Trimming cost V 4 bases and J 7 bases; bases outside gene matches: 4. The length of the CDR3 is 14 residues.

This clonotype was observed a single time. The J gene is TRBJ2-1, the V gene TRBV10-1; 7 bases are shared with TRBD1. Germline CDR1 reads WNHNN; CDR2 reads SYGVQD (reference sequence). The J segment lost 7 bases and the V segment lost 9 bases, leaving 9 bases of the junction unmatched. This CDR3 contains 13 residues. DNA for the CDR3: TGCGCCAGTGGGGAGATCAGGGGGAATGAGCAGTTCTTC. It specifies CASGEIRGNEQFF.